Following are 7 T cell receptor beta chains from one sample sequenced in a study of T cells in Graves' hyperthyroidism and ophthalmopathy. RNA transcripts were the template for amplifying TCR beta CDR3 regions. In the first-round RT-PCR of the TCR CDR3, the HTBI primer set was used. MiXCR, applied by TCRdb to the multiplex PCR reads, yields one record per CDR3 protein. The repertoire holds approximately 570,000 distinct CDR3 sequences, with roughly 21% as singletons. The specimen was blood. The receptors shown here come from a man aged 40-49 years with Graves' ophthalmopathy.

In regard to this clonotype: Its ends do not fully match the called genes, so a read error is possible. This chain links TRBV7-7 with TRBJ2-7; a possible D gene is TRBD2 (6 bases). Germline assignment: CDR1 SSHAT and CDR2 FNYEAQ (reference sequence). The CDR3 length is 13 residues. The chain's CDR3 is CASSLARDLEQYF. Here the CDR3 DNA reads TGTGCTAGCAGCTTAGCGCGGGATCTCGAGCAGTACTTC.

This clonotype has ten or more counts. The chain is built from TRBV3-1 and TRBJ1-5; D unclear. Germline CDR1 reads LGHDT; CDR2 reads YNNKEL (reference sequence). V dropped 2 bases and J dropped 2 bases, with 1 base sitting between them. This CDR3 comprises 12 residues. The CDR3 here is CASSQRNQPQHF. For the CDR3, the DNA is TGTGCCAGCAGCCAACGCAATCAGCCCCAGCATTTT.

This clonotype was seen many times. The chain carries TRBV11-2 and TRBJ2-7; D gene unclear. CDR1 is SGHAT and CDR2 is FQNNGV in the germline V gene. V shed 0 bases and J shed 5 bases, with 2 bases lying between them. The CDR3 has 11 amino acids. The CDR3, as DNA: TGTGCCAGCAGCTTAGATCACGAGCAGTACTTC. It codes for CASSLDHEQYF.

This chain uses TRBV5-6 with TRBJ2-5; D unresolved. From germline, CDR1 is SGHDT and CDR2 YYEEEE. The CDR3 is 12 amino acids. Trimming took off 4 bases at V and 4 bases at J, with 8 bases between the two ends. CDR3 nucleotides: TGTGCCAGCAGCCCTTGGGGAGAGACCCAGTACTTC. Translating it yields CASSPWGETQYF.

The sample holds many counts of this clonotype. CDR3 protein: CASSVLADTQYF. The CDR3 region has the DNA TGTGCCAGCAGCGTGCTAGCAGATACGCAGTATTTT. The chain uses TRBV7-9 and TRBJ2-3; D gene ambiguous. This CDR3 is 12 amino acids long. Per the germline V gene, CDR1 is SEHNR and CDR2 is FQNEAQ (reference sequence). Trimming took off 5 bases at V and 4 bases at J, with 7 bases between the two ends.

The V call is TRBV5-6, the J call TRBJ1-1, with TRBD1 as a possible D gene (5 bases). This CDR3 region has 15 residues. Germline loops: CDR1 SGHDT, CDR2 YYEEEE. The ends were cut back, 1 base at V and 0 bases at J, with 10 bases in the middle. The CDR3 reads CASSLLVGLNTEAFF. CDR3 bases: TGTGCCAGCAGCTTGCTCGTGGGGCTGAACACTGAAGCTTTCTTT.

CDR3 residues: CASSLRIGGETQYF. The CDR3 nucleotides read TGCGCCAGCAGTCTACGGATAGGGGGAGAGACCCAGTACTTC. J is TRBJ2-5 and V is TRBV4-1; D may be TRBD1 (6 bases). The CDR3 spans 14 residues. V dropped 6 bases and J dropped 4 bases, with 15 bases sitting between them. CDR1 is MGHRA, CDR2 YSYEKL, per germline.